This TCR beta chain was sequenced for a study of blood T cell repertoires in COVID-19. Cohort allocation depended upon clinical history that participants reported. Donors in Cohort 3 who had recovered were those with two negative PCRs, healthcare professional clearance, or resolution of their symptoms. In the authors' methods: Researchers report that nucleated cell counts were estimated from reference gene primer amplification. The assay was immunoSEQ multiplex PCR, and TCRdb's table has in-frame clones only and misses some. That table furnishes V, J and clone size, whereas the DNA furnished D and trimming. The repertoire holds roughly 250,000 clones, with around nine tenths as singletons. V lost 1 base to trimming and J lost 7 bases, with 17 bases between them. This CDR3 is built from 17 residues. Looked up from germline, CDR1 is MGHRA and CDR2 is YSYEKL.

This sequence originates from a woman aged 45-60 years who had recovered from COVID-19. Material: PBMCs or T cells enriched from blood (not recorded which). The J gene is TRBJ1-6, the V gene TRBV4-1, with D maybe TRBD1 (5 bases). The CDR3 is CASSQARVQAWNSPLHF. The CDR3 DNA follows: TGCGCCAGCAGCCAAGCCCGGGTACAGGCTTGGAATTCACCCCTCCACTTT.